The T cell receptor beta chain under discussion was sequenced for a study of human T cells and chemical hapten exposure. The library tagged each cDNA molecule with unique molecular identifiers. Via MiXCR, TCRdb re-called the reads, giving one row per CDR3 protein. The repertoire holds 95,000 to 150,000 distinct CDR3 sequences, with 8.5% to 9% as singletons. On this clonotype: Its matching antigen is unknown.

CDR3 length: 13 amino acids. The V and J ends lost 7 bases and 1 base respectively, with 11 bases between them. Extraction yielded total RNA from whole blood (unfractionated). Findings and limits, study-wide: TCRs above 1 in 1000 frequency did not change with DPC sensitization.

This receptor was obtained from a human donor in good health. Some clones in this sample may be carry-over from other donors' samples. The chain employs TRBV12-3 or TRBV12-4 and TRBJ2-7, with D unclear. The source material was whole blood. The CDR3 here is CASTLGGSYEQYF. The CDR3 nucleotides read TGTGCCAGCACCCTGGGTGGGTCCTACGAGCAGTACTTC.